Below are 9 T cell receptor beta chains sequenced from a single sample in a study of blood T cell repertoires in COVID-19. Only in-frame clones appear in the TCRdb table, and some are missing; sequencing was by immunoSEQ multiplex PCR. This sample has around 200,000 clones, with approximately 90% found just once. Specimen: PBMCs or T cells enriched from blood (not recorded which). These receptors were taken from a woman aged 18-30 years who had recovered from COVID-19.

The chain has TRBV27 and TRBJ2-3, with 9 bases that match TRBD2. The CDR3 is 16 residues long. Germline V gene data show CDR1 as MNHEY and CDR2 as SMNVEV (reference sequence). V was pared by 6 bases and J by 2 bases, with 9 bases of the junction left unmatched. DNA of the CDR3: TGTGCCAGCAGACCCGTAGCGGGAGTGGTCACAGATACGCAGTATTTT. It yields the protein CASRPVAGVVTDTQYF.

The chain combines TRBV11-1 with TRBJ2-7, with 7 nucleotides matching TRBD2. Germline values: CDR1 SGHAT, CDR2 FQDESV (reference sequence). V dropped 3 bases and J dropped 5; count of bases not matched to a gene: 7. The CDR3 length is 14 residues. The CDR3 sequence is CASSFGGAGNEQYF. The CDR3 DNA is TGTGCCAGCAGCTTTGGGGGAGCGGGGAACGAGCAGTACTTC. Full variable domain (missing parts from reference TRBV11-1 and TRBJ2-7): EAEVAQSPRYKITEKSQAVAFWCDPISGHATLYWYRQILGQGPELLVQFQDESVVDDSQLPKDRFSAERLKGVDSTLKIQPAELGDSAMYLCASSFGGAGNEQYFGPGTRLTVT.

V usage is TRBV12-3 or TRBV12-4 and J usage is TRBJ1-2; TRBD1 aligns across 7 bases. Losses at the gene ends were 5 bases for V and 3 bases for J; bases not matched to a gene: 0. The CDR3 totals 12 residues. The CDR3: CASSTGDYGYTF. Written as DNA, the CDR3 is TGTGCCAGCAGTACAGGGGACTATGGCTACACCTTC.

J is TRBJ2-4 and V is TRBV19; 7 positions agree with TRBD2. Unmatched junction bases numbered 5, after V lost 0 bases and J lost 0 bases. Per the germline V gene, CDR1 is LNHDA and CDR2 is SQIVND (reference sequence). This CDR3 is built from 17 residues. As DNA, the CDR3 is TGTGCCAGTAGTATAGATGCTAGCGGCGTAGCCAAAAACATTCAGTACTTC. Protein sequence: CASSIDASGVAKNIQYF.

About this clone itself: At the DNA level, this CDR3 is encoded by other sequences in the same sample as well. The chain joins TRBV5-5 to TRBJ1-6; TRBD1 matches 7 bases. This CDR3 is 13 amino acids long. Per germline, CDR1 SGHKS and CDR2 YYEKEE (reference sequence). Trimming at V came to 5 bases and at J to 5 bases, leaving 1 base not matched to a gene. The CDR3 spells CASSGQDNSPLHF. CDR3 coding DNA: TGTGCCAGCAGTGGACAGGATAATTCACCCCTCCACTTT.

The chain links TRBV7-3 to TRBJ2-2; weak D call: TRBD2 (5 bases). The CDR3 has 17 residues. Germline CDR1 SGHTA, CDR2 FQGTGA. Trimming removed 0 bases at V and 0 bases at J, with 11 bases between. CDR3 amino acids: CASSLTSSTTNTGELFF. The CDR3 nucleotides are TGTGCCAGCAGCTTAACGTCGTCGACTACGAACACCGGGGAGCTGTTTTTT.

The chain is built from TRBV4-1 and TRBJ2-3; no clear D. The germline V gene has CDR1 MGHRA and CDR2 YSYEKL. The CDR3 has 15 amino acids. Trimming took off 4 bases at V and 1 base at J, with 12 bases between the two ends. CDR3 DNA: TGCGCCAGCAGCCCCGTCTCCAGCGGCACAGATACGCAGTATTTT. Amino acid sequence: CASSPVSSGTDTQYF.

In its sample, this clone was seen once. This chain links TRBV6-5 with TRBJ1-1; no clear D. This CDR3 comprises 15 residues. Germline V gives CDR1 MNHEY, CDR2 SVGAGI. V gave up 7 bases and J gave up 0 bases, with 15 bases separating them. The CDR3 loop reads CASIHAGPVNTEAFF. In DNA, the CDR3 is TGTGCCAGCATCCACGCGGGTCCGGTGAACACTGAAGCTTTCTTT.

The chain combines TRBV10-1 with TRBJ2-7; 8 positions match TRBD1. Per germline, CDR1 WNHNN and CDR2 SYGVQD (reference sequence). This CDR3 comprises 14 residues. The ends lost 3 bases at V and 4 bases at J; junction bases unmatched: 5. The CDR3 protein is CASSDYTGGYEQYF. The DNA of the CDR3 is TGCGCCAGCAGTGATTACACAGGGGGGTACGAGCAGTACTTC.